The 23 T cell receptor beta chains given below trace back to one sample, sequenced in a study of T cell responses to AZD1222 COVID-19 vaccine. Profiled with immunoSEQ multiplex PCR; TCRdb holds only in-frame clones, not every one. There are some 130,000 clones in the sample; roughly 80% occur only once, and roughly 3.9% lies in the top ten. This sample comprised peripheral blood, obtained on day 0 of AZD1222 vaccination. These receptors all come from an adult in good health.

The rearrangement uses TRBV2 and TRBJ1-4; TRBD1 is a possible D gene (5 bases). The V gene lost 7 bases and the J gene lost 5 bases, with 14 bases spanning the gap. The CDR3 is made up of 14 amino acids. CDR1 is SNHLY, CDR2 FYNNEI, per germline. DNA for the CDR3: TGTGCCAGCAACCTCAGGGAAGGAAATGAAAAACTGTTTTTT. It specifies CASNLREGNEKLFF.

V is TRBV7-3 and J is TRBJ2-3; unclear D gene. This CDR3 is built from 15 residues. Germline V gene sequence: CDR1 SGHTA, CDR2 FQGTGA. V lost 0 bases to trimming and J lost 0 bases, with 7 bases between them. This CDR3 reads CASSLTGSSTDTQYF. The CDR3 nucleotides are TGTGCCAGCAGCTTAACCGGGTCTAGCACAGATACGCAGTATTTT.

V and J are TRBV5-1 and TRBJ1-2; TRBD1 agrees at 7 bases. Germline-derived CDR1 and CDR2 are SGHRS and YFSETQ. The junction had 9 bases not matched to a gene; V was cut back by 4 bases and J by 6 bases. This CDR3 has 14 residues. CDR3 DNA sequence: TGCGCCAGCAGCAGCCAACAGGGGACTAATGGCTACACCTTC. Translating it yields CASSSQQGTNGYTF.

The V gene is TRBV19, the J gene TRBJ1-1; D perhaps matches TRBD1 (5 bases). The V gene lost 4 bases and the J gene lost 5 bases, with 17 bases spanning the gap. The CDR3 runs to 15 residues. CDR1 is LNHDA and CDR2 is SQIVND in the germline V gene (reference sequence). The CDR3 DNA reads TGTGCCAGTAGTACAAACACGGGACTGAGAACTGAAGCTTTCTTT. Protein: CASSTNTGLRTEAFF. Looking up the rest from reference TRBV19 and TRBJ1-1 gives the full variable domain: DGGITQSPKYLFRKEGQNVTLSCEQNLNHDAMYWYRQDPGQGLRLIYYSQIVNDFQKGDIAEGYSVSREKKESFPLTVTSAQKNPTAFYLCASSTNTGLRTEAFFGQGTRLTVV.

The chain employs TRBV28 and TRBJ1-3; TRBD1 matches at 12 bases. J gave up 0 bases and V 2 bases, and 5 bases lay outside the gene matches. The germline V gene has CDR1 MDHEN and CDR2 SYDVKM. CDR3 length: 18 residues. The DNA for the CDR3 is TGTGCCAGCAGTTTAAGGGGACAGGGGGCGAGCTCTGGAAACACCATATATTTT. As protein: CASSLRGQGASSGNTIYF.

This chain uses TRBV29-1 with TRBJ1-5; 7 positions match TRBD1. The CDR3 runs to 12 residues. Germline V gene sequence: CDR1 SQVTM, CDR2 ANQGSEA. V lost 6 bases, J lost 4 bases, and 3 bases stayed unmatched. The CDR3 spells CSVGTANQPQHF. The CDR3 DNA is TGCAGCGTGGGGACAGCAAATCAGCCCCAGCATTTT.

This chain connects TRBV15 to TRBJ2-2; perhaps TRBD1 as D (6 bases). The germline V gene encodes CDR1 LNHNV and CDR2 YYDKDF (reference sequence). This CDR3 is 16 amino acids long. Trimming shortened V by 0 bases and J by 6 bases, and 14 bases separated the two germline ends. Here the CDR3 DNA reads TGTGCCACCAGCAGAGATCGCCCAGGGGCGGCCGGGGAGCTGTTTTTT. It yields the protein CATSRDRPGAAGELFF.

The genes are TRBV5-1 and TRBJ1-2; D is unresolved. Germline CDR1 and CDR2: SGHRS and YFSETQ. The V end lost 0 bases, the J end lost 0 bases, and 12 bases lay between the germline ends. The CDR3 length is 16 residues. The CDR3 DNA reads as TGCGCCAGCAGCTTGGCTATAAGTAGCGCTAACTATGGCTACACCTTC. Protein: CASSLAISSANYGYTF. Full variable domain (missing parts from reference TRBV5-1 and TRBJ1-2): KAGVTQTPRYLIKTRGQQVTLSCSPISGHRSVSWYQQTPGQGLQFLFEYFSETQRNKGNFPGRFSGRQFSNSRSEMNVSTLELGDSALYLCASSLAISSANYGYTFGSGTRLTVV.

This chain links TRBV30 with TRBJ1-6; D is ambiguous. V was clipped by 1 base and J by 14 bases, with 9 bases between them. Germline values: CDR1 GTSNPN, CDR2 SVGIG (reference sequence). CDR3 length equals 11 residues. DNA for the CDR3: TGTGCCTGGAGTGCGAGTCAGTCCCTCCACTTT. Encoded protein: CAWSASQSLHF. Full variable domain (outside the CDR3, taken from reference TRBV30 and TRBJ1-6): SQTIHQWPATLVQPVGSPLSLECTVEGTSNPNLYWYRQAAGRGLQLLFYSVGIGQISSEVPQNLSASRPQDRQFILSSKKLLLSDSGFYLCAWSASQSLHFGNGTRLTVT.

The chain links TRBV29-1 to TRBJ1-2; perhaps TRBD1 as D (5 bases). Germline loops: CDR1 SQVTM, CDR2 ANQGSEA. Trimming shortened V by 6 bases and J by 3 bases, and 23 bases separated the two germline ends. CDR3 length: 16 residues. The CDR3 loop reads CSVKGQSSVAYYGYTF. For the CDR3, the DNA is TGCAGCGTGAAGGGGCAGTCCTCAGTGGCTTACTATGGCTACACCTTC.

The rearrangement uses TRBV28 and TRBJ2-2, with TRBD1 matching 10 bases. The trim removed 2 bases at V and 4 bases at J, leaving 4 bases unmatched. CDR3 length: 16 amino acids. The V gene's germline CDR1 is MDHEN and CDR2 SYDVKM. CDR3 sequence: CASSLTRTGGTGELFF. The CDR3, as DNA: TGTGCCAGCAGTTTAACTCGGACAGGGGGCACCGGGGAGCTGTTTTTT.

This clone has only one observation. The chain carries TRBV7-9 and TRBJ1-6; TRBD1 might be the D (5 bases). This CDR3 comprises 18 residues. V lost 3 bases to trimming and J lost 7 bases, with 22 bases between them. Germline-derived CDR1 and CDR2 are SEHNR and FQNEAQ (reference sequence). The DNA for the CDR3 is TGTGCCAGCAGCTTCCAGGGTCGGGGAATCATAAAAAATTCACCCCTCCACTTT. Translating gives CASSFQGRGIIKNSPLHF.

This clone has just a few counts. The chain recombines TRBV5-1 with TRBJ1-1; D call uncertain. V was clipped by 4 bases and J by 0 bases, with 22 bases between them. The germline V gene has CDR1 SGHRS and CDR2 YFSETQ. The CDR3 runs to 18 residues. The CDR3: CASSPLAGVSLVNTEAFF. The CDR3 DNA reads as TGCGCCAGCAGCCCTTTAGCGGGAGTCAGTCTTGTGAACACTGAAGCTTTCTTT.

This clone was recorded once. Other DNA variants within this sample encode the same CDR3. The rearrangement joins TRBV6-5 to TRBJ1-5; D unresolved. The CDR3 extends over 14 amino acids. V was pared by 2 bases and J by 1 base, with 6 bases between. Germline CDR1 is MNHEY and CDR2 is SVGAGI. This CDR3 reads CASSYSGSNQPQHF. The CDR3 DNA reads TGTGCCAGCAGTTACAGTGGAAGCAATCAGCCCCAGCATTTT.

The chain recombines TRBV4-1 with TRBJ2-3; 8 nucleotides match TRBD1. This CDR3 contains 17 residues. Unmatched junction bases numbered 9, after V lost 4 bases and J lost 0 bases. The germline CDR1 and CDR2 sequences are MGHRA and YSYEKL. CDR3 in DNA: TGCGCCAGCAGCCTCGATCCGGACAGGGCTAGCACAGATACGCAGTATTTT. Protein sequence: CASSLDPDRASTDTQYF.

The CDR3 reads CASSLEGESYEQYF. The CDR3 nucleotides read TGTGCCAGCAGCTTAGAGGGGGAATCCTACGAGCAGTACTTC. The chain uses TRBV7-9 and TRBJ2-7, with D perhaps TRBD1 (6 bases). The CDR3 extends over 14 amino acids. Germline V gene data show CDR1 as SEHNR and CDR2 as FQNEAQ (reference sequence). Between the trimmed V and J ends, which lost 1 base and 1 base, there was a span of 8 bases.

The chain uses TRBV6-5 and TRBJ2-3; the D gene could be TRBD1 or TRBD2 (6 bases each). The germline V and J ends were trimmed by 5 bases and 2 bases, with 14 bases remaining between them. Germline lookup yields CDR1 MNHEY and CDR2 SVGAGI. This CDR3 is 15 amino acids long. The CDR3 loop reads CASSRTTGYTDTQYF. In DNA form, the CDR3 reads TGTGCCAGCAGTCGGACTACAGGGTACACAGATACGCAGTATTTT.

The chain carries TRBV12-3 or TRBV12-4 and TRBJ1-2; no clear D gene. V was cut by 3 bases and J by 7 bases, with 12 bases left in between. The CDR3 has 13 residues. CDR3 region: CASSFSGGSGYTF. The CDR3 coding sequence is TGTGCCAGCAGTTTCTCCGGCGGTAGTGGCTACACCTTC.

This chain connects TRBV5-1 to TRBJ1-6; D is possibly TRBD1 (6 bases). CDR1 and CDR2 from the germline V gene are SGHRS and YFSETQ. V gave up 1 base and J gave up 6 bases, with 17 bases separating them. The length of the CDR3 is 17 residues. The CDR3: CASSLKTGGDGNSPLHF. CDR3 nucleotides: TGCGCCAGCAGCTTGAAGACTGGGGGCGACGGTAATTCACCCCTCCACTTT.

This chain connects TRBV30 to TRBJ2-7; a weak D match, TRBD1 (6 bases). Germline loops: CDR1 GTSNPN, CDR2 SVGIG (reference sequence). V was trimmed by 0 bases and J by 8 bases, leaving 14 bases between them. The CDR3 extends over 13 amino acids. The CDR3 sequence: CAWSVQQGVKQYF. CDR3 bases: TGTGCCTGGAGTGTACAACAGGGTGTAAAGCAGTACTTC. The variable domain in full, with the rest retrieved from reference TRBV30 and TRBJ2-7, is SQTIHQWPATLVQPVGSPLSLECTVEGTSNPNLYWYRQAAGRGLQLLFYSVGIGQISSEVPQNLSASRPQDRQFILSSKKLLLSDSGFYLCAWSVQQGVKQYFGPGTRLTVT.

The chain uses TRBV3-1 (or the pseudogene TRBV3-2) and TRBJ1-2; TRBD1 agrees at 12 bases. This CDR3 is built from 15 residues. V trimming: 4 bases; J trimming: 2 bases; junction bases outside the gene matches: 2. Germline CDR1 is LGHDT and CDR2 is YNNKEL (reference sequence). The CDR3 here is CASSLGTGGNYGYTF. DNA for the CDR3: TGTGCCAGCAGCCTTGGGACAGGGGGCAACTATGGCTACACCTTC.

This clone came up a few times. In nucleotides, the CDR3 is TGTGCCAGCAGTGAAGCGGGGCCGATGACCTACGAGCAGTACTTC. Translating it yields CASSEAGPMTYEQYF. The chain uses TRBV2 and TRBJ2-7, with a tentative D call TRBD1 (5 bases). Trimming shortened V by 0 bases and J by 2 bases, and 11 bases separated the two germline ends. CDR1 SNHLY and CDR2 FYNNEI come from the germline V gene. There are 15 residues in the CDR3. The whole variable domain, remainder taken from reference TRBV2 and TRBJ2-7, is EPEVTQTPSHQVTQMGQEVILRCVPISNHLYFYWYRQILGQKVEFLVSFYNNEISEKSEIFDDQFSVERPDGSNFTLKIRSTKLEDSAMYFCASSEAGPMTYEQYFGPGTRLTVT.

In DNA, the CDR3 is TGTGCCAGCAGAGGGACGGAGAATTCACCCCTCCACTTT. Protein sequence: CASRGTENSPLHF. This chain links TRBV2 with TRBJ1-6; tentative D call: TRBD1 (5 bases). Trimming took 6 bases from V and 7 from J, leaving 10 bases between them. This CDR3 spans 13 amino acids. In germline, CDR1 is SNHLY, CDR2 FYNNEI.